What follows describes a single TCR beta chain. The data were taken from a study of cytomegalovirus exposure and HLA in healthy donors. CDR3 size: 21 residues. With 60 Vbeta and 13 Jbeta primers, the PCR was carried out. Repertoires were generated with immunoSEQ multiplex PCR, while TCRdb's copy carries only in-frame clones and drops some. The table includes approximately 220,000 clones, about 80% detected once. The sample taken for sequencing was PBMCs. The chain uses TRBV21-1 and TRBJ2-3; the table's D gene call, TRBD2, was not cross checked with the DNA. TRBV21-1 constitutes a pseudogene. The receptor was derived from a middle-aged man in good health and CMV-seronegative. The CDR3 is CASSRPCGTVAGGGAGGTQYF. CDR3 in DNA: TGTGCCAGCAGCCGCCCATGTGGAACCGTAGCGGGAGGCGGGGCGGGGGGGACGCAGTATTTT.